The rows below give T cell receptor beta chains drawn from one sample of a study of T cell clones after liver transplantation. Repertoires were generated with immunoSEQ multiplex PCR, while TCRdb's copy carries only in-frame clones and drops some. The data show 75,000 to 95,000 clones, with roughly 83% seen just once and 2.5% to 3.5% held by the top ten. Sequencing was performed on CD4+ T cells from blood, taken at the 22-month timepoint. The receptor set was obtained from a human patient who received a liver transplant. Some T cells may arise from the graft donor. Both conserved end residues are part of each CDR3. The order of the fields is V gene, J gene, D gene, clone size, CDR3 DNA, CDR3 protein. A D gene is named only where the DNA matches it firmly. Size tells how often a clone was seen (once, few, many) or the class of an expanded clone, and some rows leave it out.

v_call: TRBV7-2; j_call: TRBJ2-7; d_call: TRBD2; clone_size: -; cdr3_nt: TGTGCCAGCAGCTCCCTAAATAGCGGGAGCCCCTACGAGCAGTACTTC; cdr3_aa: CASSSLNSGSPYEQYF
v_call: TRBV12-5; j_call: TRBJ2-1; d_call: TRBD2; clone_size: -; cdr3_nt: TGTGCTAGTGGTCCTAGCGGGGTAGTTGGTGAGCAGTTCTTC; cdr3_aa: CASGPSGVVGEQFF
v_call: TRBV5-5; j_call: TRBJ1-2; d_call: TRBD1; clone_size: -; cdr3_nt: TGTGCCAGCAGCTTGAGTTTTCGCGACAGGGTGTTCCATGGCTACACCTTC; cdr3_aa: CASSLSFRDRVFHGYTF
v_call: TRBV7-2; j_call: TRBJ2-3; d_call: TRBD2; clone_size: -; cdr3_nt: TGTGCCAGCAGCCCGGGACTAGCGGGGGGATATCAGGATACGCAGTATTTT; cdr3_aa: CASSPGLAGGYQDTQYF
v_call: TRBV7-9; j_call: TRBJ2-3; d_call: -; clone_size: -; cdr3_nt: TGTGCCAGCAGCTTTTTAGGGGTCGTGGATACGCAGTATTTT; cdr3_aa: CASSFLGVVDTQYF
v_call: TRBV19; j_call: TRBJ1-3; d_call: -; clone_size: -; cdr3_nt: TGTGCCAGTAGTATAGGCAGAGCCTCTGGAAACACCATATATTTT; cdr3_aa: CASSIGRASGNTIYF
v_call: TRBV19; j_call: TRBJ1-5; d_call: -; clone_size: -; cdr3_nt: TGTGCCAGTGCCGGGGGAGTCAATCAGCCCCAGCATTTT; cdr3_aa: CASAGGVNQPQHF
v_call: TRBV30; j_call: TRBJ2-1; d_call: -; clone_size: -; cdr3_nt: TGTGCCTGGAGCGAAAGGCGGATGGGATACAATGAGCAGTTCTTC; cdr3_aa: CAWSERRMGYNEQFF
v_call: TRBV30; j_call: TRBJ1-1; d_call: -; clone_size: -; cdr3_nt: TGTGCCTGGAGTGTAGTACCTGTCCCCGATGCTTTCTTT; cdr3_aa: CAWSVVPVPDAFF
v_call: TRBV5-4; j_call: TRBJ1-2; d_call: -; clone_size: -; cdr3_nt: TGTGCCAGCAGCTTGGACAGGGTCGGTGGCTACACCTTC; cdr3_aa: CASSLDRVGGYTF
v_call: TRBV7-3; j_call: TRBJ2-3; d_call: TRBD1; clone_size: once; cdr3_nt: TGTGCCAGCAGCCCAGGACAGGGGGAAACAGATACGCAGTATTTT; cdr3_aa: CASSPGQGETDTQYF
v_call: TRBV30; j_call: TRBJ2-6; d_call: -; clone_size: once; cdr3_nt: TGTGCCTGGAGTGGCTCTGGGAAATCTGGGGCCAACGTCCTGACTTTC; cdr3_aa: CAWSGSGKSGANVLTF
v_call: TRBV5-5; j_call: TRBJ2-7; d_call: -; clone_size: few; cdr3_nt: TGTGCCAGCAGCTTGACTACCTACGAGCAGTACTTC; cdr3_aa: CASSLTTYEQYF
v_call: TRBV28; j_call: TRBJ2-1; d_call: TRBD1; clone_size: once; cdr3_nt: TGTGCCAGCAGTTCCCGTCAGGGGGCTGTGCAGTTCTTC; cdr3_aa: CASSSRQGAVQFF
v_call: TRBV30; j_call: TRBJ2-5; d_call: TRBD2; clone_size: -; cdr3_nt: TGTGCCTGGAGTATTCCGGGACTAGCAGGGGAGACCCAGTACTTC; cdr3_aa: CAWSIPGLAGETQYF
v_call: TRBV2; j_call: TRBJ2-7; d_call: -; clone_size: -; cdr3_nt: TGTGCCAGCAAGAGGGGGGGACAGATCTCCTACGAGCAGTACTTC; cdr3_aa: CASKRGGQISYEQYF
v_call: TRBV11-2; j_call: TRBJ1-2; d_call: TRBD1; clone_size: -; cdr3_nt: TGTGCCAGCAGTCGACAGCAGGGGGCCAATCGCTATGGCTACACCTTC; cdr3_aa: CASSRQQGANRYGYTF